What follows are 18 T cell receptor beta chains derived from one specimen sequenced in a study of blood T cell repertoires in COVID-19 (TCRdb year 2020). The library was built by means of the immunoSEQ multiplex PCR assay. The source is immuneACCESS, and TCRdb retained only in-frame sequences with V and J called. Part of the clones is not carried over; for the studies checked, unresolved V genes explain less than half of this, and the remainder is unexplained. This sample gives hundreds of thousands of clones in total; roughly nine tenths of them show up just once. Approximately 3% of the sample is held by the ten biggest clonotypes. Sequences were obtained from PBMCs or T cells enriched from blood (not recorded which). The origin of the receptors is a woman in her forties or fifties in a cohort exposed to, infected with or recovered from COVID-19 (not recorded which).

On this clone itself: Other DNA sequences in the sample encode the same CDR3. This rearrangement joins TRBV6-5 to TRBJ1-2, with D uncertain. Germline V gives CDR1 MNHEY, CDR2 SVGAGI. The CDR3 is 13 amino acids. The V end was cut by 2 bases, the J end by 2 bases, with 6 bases between. The CDR3 loop is CASSYGGNYGYTF. CDR3 DNA sequence: TGTGCCAGCAGTTACGGAGGGAACTATGGCTACACCTTC.

The J gene is TRBJ2-1, the V gene TRBV24-1, with D perhaps matching TRBD1 (5 bases). This CDR3 has 14 amino acids. CDR1 and CDR2 from the germline V gene are KGHDR and SFDVKD. The V and J ends lost 0 bases and 10 bases respectively, with 12 bases between them. The CDR3 is CATSDLQGQGEQFF. The CDR3 DNA reads TGTGCCACCAGTGATTTGCAGGGCCAGGGCGAGCAGTTCTTC.

The chain employs TRBV4-2 and TRBJ1-1; tentative D call: TRBD1 (5 bases). Germline CDR1 LGHNA, CDR2 YNFKEQ. The CDR3 consists of 15 residues. Trimming took off 4 bases at V and 1 base at J, with 13 bases between the two ends. CDR3 sequence: CASSRGGASNTEAFF. The CDR3 DNA reads TGTGCCAGCAGCCGAGGTGGGGCCTCGAACACTGAAGCTTTCTTT.

CDR3 DNA: TGCGCCAGCAGCGATCCCCAGGGAGGCCAAGAGACCCAGTACTTC. Protein sequence: CASSDPQGGQETQYF. The V gene is TRBV5-1, the J gene TRBJ2-5; a weak D match, TRBD2 (6 bases). This CDR3 is 15 amino acids long. Trimming pared 4 bases from V and 1 base from J, leaving 14 bases between. The germline CDR1 and CDR2 sequences are SGHRS and YFSETQ. Supplemented by reference TRBV5-1 and TRBJ2-5, the full variable domain reads KAGVTQTPRYLIKTRGQQVTLSCSPISGHRSVSWYQQTPGQGLQFLFEYFSETQRNKGNFPGRFSGRQFSNSRSEMNVSTLELGDSALYLCASSDPQGGQETQYFGPGTRLLVL.

The chain employs TRBV11-3 and TRBJ1-4, with D possibly matching TRBD1 (6 bases). The CDR3 spans 16 residues. V lost 4 bases and J 5 bases, leaving 17 bases between the germline ends. Per germline, CDR1 SGHNT and CDR2 YENEEA. DNA for the CDR3: TGTGCCAGCAGCTCTAGGGTGTACAGGGTAAATGAAAAACTGTTTTTT. Its translation is CASSSRVYRVNEKLFF.

The genes are TRBV14 and TRBJ2-1; 8 bases map to TRBD2. Trimming cost V 3 bases and J 8 bases; bases outside gene matches: 15. Germline V CDR1 and CDR2: SGHDN, FVKESK. The CDR3 spans 17 residues. CDR3 sequence: CASSHPLRAGGVDEQFF. The CDR3 nucleotides are TGTGCCAGCAGCCATCCCCTAAGGGCGGGGGGAGTCGATGAGCAGTTCTTC.

This chain links TRBV30 with TRBJ2-5; TRBD2 matches 13 bases. J lost 5 bases, V lost 4 bases, and 10 bases had no gene match. Germline CDR1 and CDR2: GTSNPN and SVGIG (reference sequence). The CDR3 contains 16 residues. As DNA, the CDR3 is TGTGCCTGGACTACTAGCGGGGGGGCCTATTTGGAGACCCAGTACTTC. This translates into CAWTTSGGAYLETQYF.

This clone was seen only a few times. The V and J genes are TRBV7-2 and TRBJ1-1, with D uncertain. The CDR3 extends over 14 amino acids. V shed 7 bases and J shed 2 bases, with 14 bases lying between them. The germline CDR1 and CDR2 sequences are SGHTA and FQGNSA. The CDR3 region is CASNRGGDNTEAFF. The CDR3 DNA is TGTGCCAGCAATAGAGGAGGAGATAACACTGAAGCTTTCTTT.

This rearrangement joins TRBV6-2 or TRBV6-3 to TRBJ2-1; D call uncertain. The CDR3 extends over 12 amino acids. CDR1 and CDR2 (germline): MNHEY, SVGEGT. V dropped 0 bases and J dropped 13 bases, with 10 bases sitting between them. This chain's CDR3 is CASSYSARRQFF. Written as DNA, the CDR3 is TGTGCCAGCAGTTACTCAGCTAGGAGACAGTTCTTC.

The rearrangement links TRBV4-2 to TRBJ1-1; TRBD1 matches at 7 bases. The CDR3 covers 16 residues. The germline CDR1 and CDR2 sequences are LGHNA and YNFKEQ. Losses at the gene ends were 4 bases for V and 0 bases for J; bases not matched to a gene: 8. CDR3 sequence: CASSRGQVYLNTEAFF. The CDR3 nucleotides are TGTGCCAGCAGCCGAGGACAGGTATATCTGAACACTGAAGCTTTCTTT.

The rearrangement uses TRBV2 and TRBJ1-4; TRBD1 matches 7 bases. V dropped 0 bases and J dropped 5; count of bases not matched to a gene: 3. Germline V gene sequence: CDR1 SNHLY, CDR2 FYNNEI. The CDR3 is 15 residues long. This CDR3 reads CASSEATGINEKLFF. The CDR3 DNA follows: TGTGCCAGCAGTGAAGCGACAGGGATAAATGAAAAACTGTTTTTT.

This chain connects TRBV3-1 (or the pseudogene TRBV3-2) to TRBJ1-2; D perhaps matches TRBD1 (6 bases). V lost 4 bases and J lost 0, with 12 bases in between. Germline V gene sequence: CDR1 LGHDT, CDR2 YNNKEL (reference sequence). This CDR3 region has 15 residues. The CDR3 sequence is CASSPRTETNYGYTF. The CDR3 DNA reads as TGTGCCAGCAGCCCCCGGACAGAAACTAACTATGGCTACACCTTC.

The DNA for the CDR3 is TGCGCCAGCGGGACAGGGGGAACTAATTCACCCCTCCACTTT. As protein: CASGTGGTNSPLHF. The genes are TRBV10-2 and TRBJ1-6; 11 bases line up with TRBD1. Per the germline V gene, CDR1 is WSHSY and CDR2 is SAAADI. The ends lost 8 bases at V and 6 bases at J; junction bases unmatched: 3. There are 14 residues in the CDR3.

This sequence joins TRBV7-2 and TRBJ2-2, with 8 positions matching TRBD2. V gave up 1 base and J gave up 4 bases; unmatched junction bases: 2. This CDR3 is built from 15 residues. CDR1 SGHTA and CDR2 FQGNSA come from the germline V gene. CDR3 DNA sequence: TGTGCCAGCAGCTTAGGGACTAGCCTCACCGGGGAGCTGTTTTTT. Translated: CASSLGTSLTGELFF. The full variable domain, rest sourced from reference TRBV7-2 and TRBJ2-2, is GAGVSQSPSNKVTEKGKDVELRCDPISGHTALYWYRQSLGQGLEFLIYFQGNSAPDKSGLPSDRFSAERTGGSVSTLTIQRTQQEDSAVYLCASSLGTSLTGELFFGEGSRLTVL.

As regards this clone: A read error may account for a junction end that differs from germline. J is TRBJ2-5 and V is TRBV29-1; TRBD1 matches 10 bases. The CDR3 is made up of 12 amino acids. From germline, CDR1 is SQVTM and CDR2 ANQGSEA. CDR3 coding DNA: TGCAGCGTTGCCGGGACAGGGGAGATCCAGTACTTC. As protein: CSVAGTGEIQYF.

The CDR3 DNA follows: TGTGCCAGCAGTCGGACAGAAAACACTGAAGCTTTCTTT. Protein sequence: CASSRTENTEAFF. The V gene is TRBV12-3 or TRBV12-4, the J gene TRBJ1-1; TRBD1 is a possible D gene (6 bases). The CDR3 covers 13 residues. The V end was cut by 5 bases, the J end by 2 bases, with 9 bases between.

This chain joins TRBV3-1 (or the pseudogene TRBV3-2) and TRBJ2-1, with TRBD2 as a possible D gene (5 bases). V lost 4 bases and J 6 bases, leaving 16 bases between the germline ends. The CDR3 extends over 15 amino acids. Germline V gene lookup returns CDR1 LGHDT and CDR2 YNNKEL (reference sequence). CDR3 in amino acids: CASSPSELVVNEQFF. The CDR3 DNA is TGTGCCAGCAGCCCGTCCGAACTAGTTGTCAATGAGCAGTTCTTC.

The chain couples TRBV18 to TRBJ1-6, with D possibly being TRBD1 (6 bases). Germline V gene data show CDR1 as KGHSH and CDR2 as LQKENI. CDR3 size: 15 residues. Between the trimmed V and J ends, which lost 5 bases and 4 bases, there was a span of 12 bases. CDR3 DNA sequence: TGTGCCAGCTCAGATGGACAGAGGTATAATTCACCCCTCCACTTT. Its protein product is CASSDGQRYNSPLHF.